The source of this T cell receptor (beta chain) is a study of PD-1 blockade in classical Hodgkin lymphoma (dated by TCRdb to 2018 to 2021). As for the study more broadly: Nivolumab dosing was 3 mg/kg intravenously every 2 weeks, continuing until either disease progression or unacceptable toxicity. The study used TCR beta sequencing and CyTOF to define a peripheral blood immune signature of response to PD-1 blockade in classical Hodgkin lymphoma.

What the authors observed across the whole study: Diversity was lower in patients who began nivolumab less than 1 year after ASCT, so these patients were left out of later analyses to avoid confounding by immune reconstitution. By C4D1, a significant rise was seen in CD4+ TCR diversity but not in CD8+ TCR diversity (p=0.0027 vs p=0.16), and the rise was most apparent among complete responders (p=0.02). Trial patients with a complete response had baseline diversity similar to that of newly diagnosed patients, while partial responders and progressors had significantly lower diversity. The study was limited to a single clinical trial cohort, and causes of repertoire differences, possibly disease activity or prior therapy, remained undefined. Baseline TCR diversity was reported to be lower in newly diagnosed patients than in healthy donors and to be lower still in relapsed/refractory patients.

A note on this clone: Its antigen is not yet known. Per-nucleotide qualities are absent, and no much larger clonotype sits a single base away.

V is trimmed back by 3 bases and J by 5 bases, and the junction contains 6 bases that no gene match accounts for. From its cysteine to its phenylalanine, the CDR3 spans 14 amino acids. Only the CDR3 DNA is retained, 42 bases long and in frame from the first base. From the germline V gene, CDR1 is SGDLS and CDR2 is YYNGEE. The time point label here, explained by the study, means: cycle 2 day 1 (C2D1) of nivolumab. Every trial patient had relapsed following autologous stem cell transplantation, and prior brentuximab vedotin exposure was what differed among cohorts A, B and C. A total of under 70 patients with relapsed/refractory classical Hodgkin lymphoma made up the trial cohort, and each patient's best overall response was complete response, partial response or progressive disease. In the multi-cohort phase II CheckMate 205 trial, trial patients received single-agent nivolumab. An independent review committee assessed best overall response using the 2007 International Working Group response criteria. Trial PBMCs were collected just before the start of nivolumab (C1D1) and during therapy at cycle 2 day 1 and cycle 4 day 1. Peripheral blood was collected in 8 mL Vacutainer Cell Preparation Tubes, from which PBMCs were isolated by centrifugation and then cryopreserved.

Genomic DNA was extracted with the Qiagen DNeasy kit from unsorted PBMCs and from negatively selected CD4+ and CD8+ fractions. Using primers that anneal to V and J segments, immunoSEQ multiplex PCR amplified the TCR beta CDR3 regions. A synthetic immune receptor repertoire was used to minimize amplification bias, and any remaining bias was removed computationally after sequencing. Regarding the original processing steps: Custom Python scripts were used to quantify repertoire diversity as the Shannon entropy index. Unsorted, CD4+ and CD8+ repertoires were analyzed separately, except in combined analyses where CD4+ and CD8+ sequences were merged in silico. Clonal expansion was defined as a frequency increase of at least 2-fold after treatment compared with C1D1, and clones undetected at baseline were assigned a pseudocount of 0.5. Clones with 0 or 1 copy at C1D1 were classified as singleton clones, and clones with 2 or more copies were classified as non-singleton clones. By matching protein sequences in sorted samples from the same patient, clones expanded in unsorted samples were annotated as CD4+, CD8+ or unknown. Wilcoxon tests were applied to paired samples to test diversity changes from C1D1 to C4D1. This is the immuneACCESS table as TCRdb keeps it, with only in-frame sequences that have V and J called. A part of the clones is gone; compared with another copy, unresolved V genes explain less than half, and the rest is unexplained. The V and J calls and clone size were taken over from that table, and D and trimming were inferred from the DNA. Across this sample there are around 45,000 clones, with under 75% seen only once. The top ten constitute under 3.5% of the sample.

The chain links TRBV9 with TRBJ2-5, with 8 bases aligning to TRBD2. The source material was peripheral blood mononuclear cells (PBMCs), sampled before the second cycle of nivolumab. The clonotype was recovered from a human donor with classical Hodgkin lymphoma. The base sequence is TGTGCCAGCAGCGGTGCGGGGGGCTTGGAGACCCAGTACTTC. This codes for CASSGAGGLETQYF.